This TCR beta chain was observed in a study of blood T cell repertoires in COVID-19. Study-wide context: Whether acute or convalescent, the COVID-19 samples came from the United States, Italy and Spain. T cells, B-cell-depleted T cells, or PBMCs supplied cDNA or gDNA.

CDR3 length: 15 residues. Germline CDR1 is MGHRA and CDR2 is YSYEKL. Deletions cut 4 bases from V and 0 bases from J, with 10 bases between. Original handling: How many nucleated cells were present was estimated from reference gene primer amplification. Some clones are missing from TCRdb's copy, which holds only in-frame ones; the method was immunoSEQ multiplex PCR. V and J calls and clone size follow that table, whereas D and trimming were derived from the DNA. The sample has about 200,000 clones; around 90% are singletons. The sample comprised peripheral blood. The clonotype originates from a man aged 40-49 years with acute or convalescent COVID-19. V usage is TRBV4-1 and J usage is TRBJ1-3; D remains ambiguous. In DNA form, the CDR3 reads TGCGCCAGCAGCCTTGTCAGCGACTCTGGAAACACCATATATTTT. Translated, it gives CASSLVSDSGNTIYF.